The 22 T cell receptor beta chains presented below share a single source sample, sequenced in a study of CD8 T cells in ankylosing spondylitis. TCRdb recomputed calls from the 5' RACE reads with MiXCR, one row per CDR3 protein. The sample shows around 100,000 distinct CDR3 sequences, approximately 25% of them seen only once. The sample taken for sequencing was synovial fluid, either unsorted or a sorted T cell fraction (not recorded which). The receptor set was obtained from a male donor with ankylosing spondylitis.

In its sample, this clonotype was seen a few times. This chain links TRBV5-1 with TRBJ2-3, with 7 bases matching TRBD1. CDR1 and CDR2 from the germline V gene are SGHRS and YFSETQ. V lost 4 bases, J lost 6 bases, and 8 bases stayed unmatched. The CDR3 runs 14 residues. CDR3 loop: CASSPSVRGDTQYF. DNA for the CDR3: TGCGCCAGCAGCCCTTCCGTCAGGGGGGATACGCAGTATTTT.

This chain joins TRBV11-2 and TRBJ2-7, with TRBD2 identical over 7 bases. The J segment lost 2 bases and the V segment lost 1 base, leaving 5 bases of the junction unmatched. Germline V lookup: CDR1 SGHAT, CDR2 FQNNGV. CDR3 length equals 15 residues. The CDR3, as DNA: TGTGCCAGCAGCTTAGGGGCTAGCGGAACCTACGAGCAGTACTTC. Translating it yields CASSLGASGTYEQYF.

In this sample, this clonotype turned up once. The chain uses TRBV7-6 and TRBJ2-2, with 7 bases matching TRBD1. In germline, CDR1 is SGHVS, CDR2 FNYEAQ. The ends lost 5 bases at V and 5 bases at J; junction bases unmatched: 8. The length of the CDR3 is 15 residues. This CDR3 reads CASSPRQGWTGELFF. For the CDR3, the DNA is TGTGCCAGCAGCCCGCGACAGGGTTGGACCGGGGAGCTGTTTTTT. The whole variable domain, remainder taken from reference TRBV7-6 and TRBJ2-2, is GAGVSQSPRYKVTKRGQDVALRCDPISGHVSLYWYRQALGQGPEFLTYFNYEAQQDKSGLPNDRFSAERPEGSISTLTIQRTEQRDSAMYRCASSPRQGWTGELFFGEGSRLTVL.

This sequence joins TRBV2 and TRBJ1-1; D is unclear. The CDR3 spans 12 residues. In germline, CDR1 is SNHLY, CDR2 FYNNEI. Deletions cut 8 bases from V and 1 base from J, with 8 bases between. In nucleotides, the CDR3 is TGTGCCAGCCATCGGGCGAACACTGAAGCTTTCTTT. Encoded protein: CASHRANTEAFF.

This clonotype appeared a few times. V is TRBV20-1 and J is TRBJ1-4, with D tentatively TRBD1 (5 bases). V lost 3 bases to trimming and J lost 2 bases, with 13 bases between them. CDR3 size: 15 residues. Per germline, CDR1 DFQATT and CDR2 SNEGSKA (reference sequence). CDR3 region: CSASPGGDTNEKLFF. In nucleotides, the CDR3 is TGCAGTGCTAGCCCGGGGGGAGACACTAATGAAAAACTGTTTTTT.

This clonotype was observed a few times. The V call is TRBV10-2, the J call TRBJ2-1; perhaps D is TRBD1 or TRBD2 (5 bases each). Trimming removed 4 bases from V and 0 bases from J, with 10 bases in between. CDR1 and CDR2 from the germline V gene are WSHSY and SAAADI. The CDR3 is 15 residues long. The CDR3 loop reads CASSGGTPSYNEQFF. CDR3 bases: TGCGCCAGCAGTGGGGGGACCCCCTCCTACAATGAGCAGTTCTTC.

The table lists this clonotype with a count of one. The rearrangement joins TRBV5-1 to TRBJ2-7; 8 nucleotides line up with TRBD1. The CDR3 runs to 14 residues. CDR1 SGHRS and CDR2 YFSETQ come from the germline V gene. V was pared by 5 bases and J by 5 bases, with 9 bases of the junction left unmatched. The CDR3 loop is CASSGTGLSDEQYF. DNA of the CDR3: TGCGCCAGCAGTGGGACAGGCTTAAGCGACGAGCAGTACTTC.

There are a few counts of this clonotype. The CDR3 protein is CASSVATGGGYTF. The CDR3 DNA is TGTGCCAGCAGCGTAGCGACAGGGGGTGGCTACACCTTC. The chain joins TRBV9 to TRBJ1-2, with 9 bases aligning to TRBD1. The CDR3 sequence is 13 residues long. The germline V gene has CDR1 SGDLS and CDR2 YYNGEE. Unmatched junction bases numbered 1, after V lost 0 bases and J lost 7 bases. The full variable domain, rest sourced from reference TRBV9 and TRBJ1-2, is DSGVTQTPKHLITATGQRVTLRCSPRSGDLSVYWYQQSLDQGLQFLIQYYNGEERAKGNILERFSAQQFPDLHSELNLSSLELGDSALYFCASSVATGGGYTFGSGTRLTVV.

V is TRBV29-1 and J is TRBJ1-3, with no clear D. The germline V gene has CDR1 SQVTM and CDR2 ANQGSEA. V was cut by 2 bases and J by 2 bases, with 7 bases left in between. The CDR3 loop spans 13 amino acids. As DNA, the CDR3 is TGCAGCGTTGAAAGGCAGGCTGGAAACACCATATATTTT. Translation: CSVERQAGNTIYF.

This clonotype has only a few counts. The CDR3 DNA follows: TGTGCCAGCAGCCCTAGGGACACGTACTACGAGCAGTACTTC. Translating gives CASSPRDTYYEQYF. The V gene is TRBV7-9, the J gene TRBJ2-7; possibly TRBD1 for D (6 bases). CDR1 and CDR2 (germline): SEHNR, FQNEAQ (reference sequence). V lost 5 bases, J lost 3 bases, and 14 bases lay in between. This CDR3 has 14 amino acids.

The V gene is TRBV19, the J gene TRBJ1-5; no clear D gene. The CDR3 spans 13 residues. V was cut by 4 bases and J by 7 bases, with 11 bases left in between. The germline V gene encodes CDR1 LNHDA and CDR2 SQIVND (reference sequence). DNA of the CDR3: TGTGCCAGTAGTAGCGAAAGGGCCCAGCCCCAGCATTTT. As protein: CASSSERAQPQHF.

V is TRBV12-3 or TRBV12-4 and J is TRBJ2-1, with TRBD1 as a possible D gene (5 bases). Trimming cost V 5 bases and J 0 bases, with 17 bases left between them. The CDR3 runs to 17 residues. CDR3 sequence: CASSTVDSPFSYNEQFF. The CDR3 nucleotides are TGTGCCAGCAGTACCGTCGACAGTCCCTTCTCCTACAATGAGCAGTTCTTC.

This clonotype has at least ten counts. The chain joins TRBV13 to TRBJ2-1, with TRBD2 matching over 11 bases. Trimming cost V 4 bases and J 5 bases; bases outside gene matches: 19. CDR3 length equals 20 residues. The germline V gene encodes CDR1 PRHDT and CDR2 FYEKMQ (reference sequence). The DNA of the CDR3 is TGTGCCAGCAGCTCTATAAGCGGGACTAGCGGCATCTGGGTGCACAATGAGCAGTTCTTC. Translated: CASSSISGTSGIWVHNEQFF.

The gene calls are TRBV7-6 and TRBJ2-1; D is ambiguous. Germline V gene data show CDR1 as SGHVS and CDR2 as FNYEAQ. Trimming took off 5 bases at V and 7 bases at J, with 15 bases between the two ends. The CDR3 runs to 14 residues. The DNA for the CDR3 is TGTGCCAGCAGCCCACAAGGGATGAGTAATGAGCAGTTCTTC. It specifies CASSPQGMSNEQFF.

This rearrangement joins TRBV5-1 to TRBJ2-1; TRBD2 might be the D (6 bases). The V end lost 2 bases, the J end lost 3 bases, and 18 bases lay between the germline ends. Germline V lookup: CDR1 SGHRS, CDR2 YFSETQ. There are 17 residues in the CDR3. The CDR3 DNA reads as TGCGCCAGCAGCTTTGGTTTGGCGGGGTCAAACTACAATGAGCAGTTCTTC. Translation gives CASSFGLAGSNYNEQFF.

This clonotype was picked up one time. This chain connects TRBV12-3 or TRBV12-4 to TRBJ1-1; weak D call: TRBD1 (6 bases). This CDR3 comprises 15 residues. Trimming pared 1 base from V and 5 bases from J, leaving 14 bases between. The CDR3 nucleotides read TGTGCCAGCAGTTTAGGGGACCAAGGGGGGACTGAAGCTTTCTTT. It encodes CASSLGDQGGTEAFF.

The chain combines TRBV2 with TRBJ2-7; 7 positions match TRBD1. V was clipped by 7 bases and J by 5 bases; unmatched bases: 8. The CDR3 has 13 amino acids. Germline CDR1 reads SNHLY; CDR2 reads FYNNEI. CDR3 sequence reads: CASTDRAIDEQYF. The CDR3 DNA follows: TGTGCCAGCACTGACAGGGCGATAGACGAGCAGTACTTC.

This clonotype was observed a handful of times. This rearrangement joins TRBV6-1 to TRBJ1-1, with D possibly matching TRBD1 (6 bases). The V end lost 5 bases, the J end lost 1 base, and 17 bases lay between the germline ends. The CDR3 extends over 16 amino acids. Germline V gene data show CDR1 as MNHNS and CDR2 as SASEGT. The CDR3 DNA is TGTGCCAGCAGTCCCCGTTGGGCAGGGGAGAACACTGAAGCTTTCTTT. Translating it yields CASSPRWAGENTEAFF.

This clonotype was counted a few times. CDR3 loop: CASSEGQGFTEAFF. CDR3 DNA: TGCGCCAGCAGCGAGGGACAGGGGTTCACTGAAGCTTTCTTT. The chain joins TRBV4-1 to TRBJ1-1; TRBD1 matches 10 bases. The CDR3 is made up of 14 amino acids. CDR1 is MGHRA and CDR2 is YSYEKL in the germline V gene. V was pared by 5 bases and J by 4 bases, with 4 bases of the junction left unmatched.

This clonotype was seen a handful of times. This chain uses TRBV4-1 with TRBJ2-1; TRBD2 agrees at 13 bases. V was pared by 0 bases and J by 5 bases, with 7 bases of the junction left unmatched. The CDR3 is made up of 18 amino acids. CDR1 is MGHRA and CDR2 is YSYEKL in the germline V gene. In DNA form, the CDR3 reads TGCGCCAGCAGCCAAGAGGGACCTACTAGCGGGAGGGACAATGAGCAGTTCTTC. It is translated as CASSQEGPTSGRDNEQFF.

This clonotype has more than one count but fewer than ten. The chain couples TRBV12-3 or TRBV12-4 to TRBJ2-3; D unclear. V was trimmed by 6 bases and J by 1 base, leaving 5 bases between them. This CDR3 is 12 amino acids long. In DNA form, the CDR3 reads TGTGCCAGCAGCCAGGGCACAGATACGCAGTATTTT. Amino acids: CASSQGTDTQYF.

The genes are TRBV29-1 and TRBJ2-5; 10 positions agree with TRBD1. With V trimmed by 7 bases and J by 5 bases, 4 bases remained unmatched. Per germline, CDR1 SQVTM and CDR2 ANQGSEA. The CDR3 loop spans 12 amino acids. CDR3 sequence reads: CSGGTGAETQYF. The CDR3 DNA reads as TGCAGCGGAGGGACAGGGGCCGAGACCCAGTACTTC.